One and the same sample provided the 5 T cell receptor beta chains below, sequenced in a study of human T cells and chemical hapten exposure. Time point described: patch test 2, 6 weeks after DPC sensitization. Treatment of the sample: therapeutic diphenylcyclopropenone sensitization with weekly scalp DPC. Unfractionated whole blood yielded total RNA. From the RACE reads, TCRdb called clonotypes with MiXCR, one entry per CDR3 protein. The data show about 42,000 distinct CDR3 sequences, with approximately 9.6% seen just once and roughly 13% held by the top ten. The source was whole blood, collected in connection with sensitization to the hapten diphenylcyclopropenone (DPC). These receptors came from a woman in her twenties or thirties with alopecia areata. Some clones in this sample may be carry-over from other donors' samples.

Ten or more counts support this clonotype. V usage is TRBV6-5 and J usage is TRBJ2-5; D is perhaps TRBD1 (6 bases). The germline CDR1 and CDR2 sequences are MNHEY and SVGAGI. Trimming removed 6 bases from V and 5 bases from J, with 13 bases in between. The CDR3 consists of 13 residues. The CDR3 loop reads CASSRQVGETQYF. The CDR3 DNA follows: TGTGCCAGCAGCAGACAGGTTGGGGAGACCCAGTACTTC.

This clonotype turned up a few times. DNA for the CDR3: TGTGCCAGCAGTTTATATATTCAGGGGGCTGGTGGCTACACCTTC. Amino acids: CASSLYIQGAGGYTF. The chain has TRBV28 and TRBJ1-2; 8 bases line up with TRBD1. V was pared by 1 base and J by 7 bases, with 8 bases of the junction left unmatched. Germline V CDR1 and CDR2: MDHEN, SYDVKM. This CDR3 comprises 15 residues.

The chain's CDR3 is CASSLRPGRTEAFF. CDR3 sequence (DNA): TGTGCCAGCAGTTTAAGACCAGGGCGAACTGAAGCTTTCTTT. The V call is TRBV28, the J call TRBJ1-1, with D possibly being TRBD1 (5 bases). The germline V and J ends were trimmed by 2 bases and 5 bases, with 12 bases remaining between them. The length of the CDR3 is 14 residues. CDR1 is MDHEN and CDR2 is SYDVKM in the germline V gene.

This clonotype was counted only a few times. The chain couples TRBV20-1 to TRBJ2-7; 8 bases align to TRBD2. Germline CDR1 reads DFQATT; CDR2 reads SNEGSKA (reference sequence). Trimming cost V 0 bases and J 4 bases; bases outside gene matches: 5. This CDR3 contains 14 residues. CDR3 in amino acids: CSARDIAGRYEQYF. CDR3 coding DNA: TGCAGTGCTAGAGACATAGCGGGGAGGTACGAGCAGTACTTC.

This clonotype was counted only a few times. This chain links TRBV7-2 with TRBJ1-1; weak D call: TRBD1 (6 bases). Trimming removed 8 bases from V and 3 bases from J, with 13 bases in between. Germline CDR1 SGHTA, CDR2 FQGNSA. The CDR3 length is 13 residues. The CDR3 protein is CASVRGEYTEAFF. CDR3 in DNA: TGTGCCAGCGTGAGGGGGGAATACACTGAAGCTTTCTTT.